Following are 12 T cell receptor beta chains from one sample sequenced in a study of T cell responses to AZD1222 COVID-19 vaccine. Libraries were prepared by immunoSEQ multiplex PCR; TCRdb keeps only in-frame clonotypes and omits some of them. The sample has more than 150,000 clones; 75% to 90% are singletons. The starting material was peripheral blood, obtained on day 0 of AZD1222 vaccination. The receptors were gathered from an adult in good health.

The V and J genes are TRBV6-5 and TRBJ2-1; tentatively, D is TRBD1 (6 bases). The V gene lost 6 bases and the J gene lost 0 bases, with 12 bases spanning the gap. Germline loops: CDR1 MNHEY, CDR2 SVGAGI. This CDR3 is 15 amino acids long. CDR3 amino acids: CASRLTGSSYNEQFF. The CDR3 nucleotides are TGTGCCAGCAGGTTGACAGGAAGCTCCTACAATGAGCAGTTCTTC.

This chain links TRBV6-2 or TRBV6-3 with TRBJ1-6; TRBD1 matches at 9 bases. The CDR3 extends over 15 amino acids. V was clipped by 4 bases and J by 9 bases; unmatched bases: 7. Germline values: CDR1 MNHEY, CDR2 SVGEGT. The DNA of the CDR3 is TGTGCCAGCAGTTCACCGGGACAGGGTGGTTCACCCCTCCACTTT. Residues: CASSSPGQGGSPLHF.

The chain couples TRBV27 to TRBJ2-3; no reliable D call. The CDR3 is made up of 13 amino acids. Trimming shortened V by 3 bases and J by 2 bases, and 6 bases separated the two germline ends. Germline V gives CDR1 MNHEY, CDR2 SMNVEV (reference sequence). The CDR3 DNA follows: TGTGCCAGCAGTTTCACTTACACAGATACGCAGTATTTT. Its translation is CASSFTYTDTQYF.

The chain combines TRBV2 with TRBJ2-1; D perhaps matches TRBD2 (7 bases). This CDR3 region has 17 residues. Germline-derived CDR1 and CDR2 are SNHLY and FYNNEI. V lost 6 bases to trimming and J lost 10 bases, with 28 bases between them. CDR3 residues: CASRATLLVGGLREQFF. The CDR3, as DNA: TGTGCCAGCAGAGCGACCCTACTAGTGGGGGGGCTTCGGGAGCAGTTCTTC.

V usage is TRBV28 and J usage is TRBJ2-7; D may correspond to TRBD1 or TRBD2 (5 bases each). The CDR3 is 15 residues long. V gave up 2 bases and J gave up 7 bases, with 18 bases separating them. Germline V gene sequence: CDR1 MDHEN, CDR2 SYDVKM. The CDR3 is CASSLRGEISLEQYF. CDR3 DNA: TGTGCCAGCAGTTTAAGAGGGGAGATTAGCCTGGAGCAGTACTTC.

The sample holds one count of this clone. The chain links TRBV5-1 to TRBJ2-7; the match to TRBD2 covers 9 bases. V dropped 2 bases and J dropped 5; count of bases not matched to a gene: 11. Per the germline V gene, CDR1 is SGHRS and CDR2 is YFSETQ. CDR3 length: 16 amino acids. CDR3 in amino acids: CASSLNAGGTVDEQYF. As DNA, the CDR3 is TGCGCCAGCAGCTTAAACGCGGGGGGGACTGTCGACGAGCAGTACTTC. Looking up the rest from reference TRBV5-1 and TRBJ2-7 gives the full variable domain: KAGVTQTPRYLIKTRGQQVTLSCSPISGHRSVSWYQQTPGQGLQFLFEYFSETQRNKGNFPGRFSGRQFSNSRSEMNVSTLELGDSALYLCASSLNAGGTVDEQYFGPGTRLTVT.

This chain links TRBV19 with TRBJ1-2; TRBD1 matches 8 bases. The trim removed 4 bases at V and 5 bases at J, leaving 6 bases unmatched. The germline V gene encodes CDR1 LNHDA and CDR2 SQIVND (reference sequence). CDR3 length equals 14 residues. CDR3 sequence (DNA): TGTGCCAGTAGTACCACGGGACAGGCATATGGCTACACCTTC. This sequence encodes CASSTTGQAYGYTF.

This clone was seen only a few times. J is TRBJ2-3 and V is TRBV7-9; D might be TRBD2 (5 bases). Germline CDR1 reads SEHNR; CDR2 reads FQNEAQ (reference sequence). V shed 1 base and J shed 5 bases, with 10 bases lying between them. The CDR3 length is 14 residues. The CDR3 DNA reads as TGTGCCAGCAGCTTAGTCACTAGAATAGATACGCAGTATTTT. The encoded protein is CASSLVTRIDTQYF.

The chain carries TRBV30 and TRBJ2-3, with 8 bases matching TRBD2. Per the germline V gene, CDR1 is GTSNPN and CDR2 is SVGIG (reference sequence). The V segment lost 5 bases and the J segment 9 bases; nucleotides outside the gene matches: 7. This CDR3 spans 12 amino acids. DNA of the CDR3: TGTGCCTGGGACCCACGCGGGGGGACGCAGTATTTT. Its protein is CAWDPRGGTQYF.

This chain uses TRBV15 with TRBJ1-3, with 10 bases fitting TRBD1. This CDR3 is built from 17 residues. The V gene's germline CDR1 is LNHNV and CDR2 YYDKDF (reference sequence). V lost 1 base and J lost 4; bases outside the gene matches: 7. CDR3 region: CATSRGWDRGSGNTIYF. The CDR3 DNA is TGTGCCACCAGCAGAGGGTGGGACAGGGGTTCAGGAAACACCATATATTTT.

The chain carries TRBV6-5 and TRBJ1-2; D perhaps matches TRBD1 (5 bases). Germline V gene sequence: CDR1 MNHEY, CDR2 SVGAGI. Between the trimmed V and J ends, which lost 2 bases and 2 bases, there was a span of 15 bases. The CDR3 has 16 amino acids. CDR3 coding DNA: TGTGCCAGCAGTTACCGTGGGGCAGGGTTAAACTATGGCTACACCTTC. Translating it yields CASSYRGAGLNYGYTF.

The chain employs TRBV4-3 and TRBJ1-1; 7 positions agree with TRBD1. The CDR3 loop spans 14 amino acids. Germline loops: CDR1 LGHNA, CDR2 YSLEER. With 1 base clipped from V and 1 base from J, the junction kept 0 bases outside the gene matches. CDR3 region: CASSQGQGNTEAFF. The CDR3 DNA reads TGCGCCAGCAGCCAAGGACAGGGGAACACTGAAGCTTTCTTT.